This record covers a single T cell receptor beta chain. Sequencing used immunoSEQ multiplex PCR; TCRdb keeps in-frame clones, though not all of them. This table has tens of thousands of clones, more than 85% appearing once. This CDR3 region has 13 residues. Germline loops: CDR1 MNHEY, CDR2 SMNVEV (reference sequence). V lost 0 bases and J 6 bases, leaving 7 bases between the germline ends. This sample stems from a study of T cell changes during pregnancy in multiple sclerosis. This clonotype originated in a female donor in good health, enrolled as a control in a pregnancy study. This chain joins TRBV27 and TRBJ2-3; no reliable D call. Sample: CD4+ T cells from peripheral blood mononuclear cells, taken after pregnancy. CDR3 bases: TGTGCCAGCAGTTTATCGCTCCGGGATACGCAGTATTTT. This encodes CASSLSLRDTQYF.